This is a list of T cell receptor beta chains from one sample in a study of blood T cell repertoires in COVID-19. Sequencing used immunoSEQ multiplex PCR; TCRdb keeps in-frame clones, though not all of them. The repertoire holds approximately 250,000 clones, with approximately 88% as singletons. Sequenced sample: peripheral blood. The origin of the receptors is a woman in her 70s with COVID-19, enrolled during active disease. CDR3s leave out the opening cysteine and the closing phenylalanine or tryptophan. The D gene is left open where the match is weak.

D,J,V,CDR3
-,TRBJ2-7,TRBV7-2,ASSSKTGPHGEQY
-,TRBJ2-7,TRBV5-1,ASSLDGYEQY
-,TRBJ1-5,TRBV27,ASSPNLSNQPQH
-,TRBJ1-6,TRBV11-3,ASSWEGGDSPLH
-,TRBJ2-1,TRBV7-5,ARSSGLTYSYNEQF
-,TRBJ1-4,TRBV19,ASKLHLATNEKLF
-,TRBJ1-2,TRBV4-2,ASSQDGSRGYGYT
-,TRBJ1-5,TRBV10-1,ASTNGGQFNQPQH
-,TRBJ1-5,TRBV5-6,ASSAQAGIGNQPQH
-,TRBJ2-2,TRBV19,ASLLRGFTGELF
-,TRBJ2-3,TRBV5-5,ASSSPSTDTQY
-,TRBJ1-1,TRBV10-3,AISGSGDMNTEAF
TRBD2,TRBJ2-2,TRBV19,ASSMGGRAGTGELF
TRBD2,TRBJ2-2,TRBV27,ASSSLTSGSYTTAGELF
TRBD1,TRBJ1-1,TRBV7-2,ASSPGGSPEAF
TRBD1,TRBJ1-1,TRBV18,ASSPQGGTEAF
TRBD1,TRBJ2-7,TRBV19,ASSSDREPYEQY